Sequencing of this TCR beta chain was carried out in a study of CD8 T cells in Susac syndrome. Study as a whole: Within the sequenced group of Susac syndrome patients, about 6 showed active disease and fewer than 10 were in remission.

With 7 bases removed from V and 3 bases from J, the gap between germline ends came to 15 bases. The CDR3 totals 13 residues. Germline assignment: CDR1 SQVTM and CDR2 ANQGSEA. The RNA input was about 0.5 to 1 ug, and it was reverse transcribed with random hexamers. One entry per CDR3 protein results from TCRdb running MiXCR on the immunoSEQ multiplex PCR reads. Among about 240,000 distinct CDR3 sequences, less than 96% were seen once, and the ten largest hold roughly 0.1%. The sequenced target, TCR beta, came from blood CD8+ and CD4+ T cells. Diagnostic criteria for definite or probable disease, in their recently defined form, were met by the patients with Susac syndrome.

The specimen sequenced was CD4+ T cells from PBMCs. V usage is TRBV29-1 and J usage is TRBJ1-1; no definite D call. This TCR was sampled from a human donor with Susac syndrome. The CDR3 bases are TGCAGCGCAACCTACAGTAGGGACACTGAAGCTTTCTTT. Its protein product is CSATYSRDTEAFF. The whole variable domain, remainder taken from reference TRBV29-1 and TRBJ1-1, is SAVISQKPSRDICQRGTSLTIQCQVDSQVTMMFWYRQQPGQSLTLIATANQGSEATYESGFVIDKFPISRPNLTFSTLTVSNMSPEDSSIYLCSATYSRDTEAFFGQGTRLTVV.